This T cell receptor (beta chain) was retrieved from a study of long-term antiretroviral therapy in people with HIV. Study as a whole: About a decade before 2015, the earliest samples were taken when ART was typically delayed.

Sequencing used immunoSEQ v3.0 at survey level. TCRdb keeps only in-frame clones here, not all; method: immunoSEQ multiplex PCR. The sample comprises tens of thousands of clones, 85% of which are singletons, and roughly 10% rests with the top ten. The V segment lost 4 bases and the J segment 3 bases; nucleotides outside the gene matches: 6. The germline gives CDR1 SNHLY, CDR2 FYNNEI. This CDR3 has 15 residues. General study points: Every time point showed a repertoire led by clones expanded before ART. ART adherence, viral resistance and therapy changes were not recorded.

This clone was counted once. Its antigen remains unknown. This receptor was obtained from a man aged 35 to 55 with HIV. The chain recombines TRBV2 with TRBJ1-3; 7 bases align to TRBD1. The sample here was unsorted PBMCs, taken 2.3 years after starting antiretroviral therapy. The CDR3 bases are TGTGCCAGCAGTGCAGGCAGGGGGAATGGAAACACCATATATTTT. It specifies CASSAGRGNGNTIYF.